This is a list of T cell receptor beta chains from one sample in a study of cytomegalovirus exposure and HLA in healthy donors. TCRdb's table, derived via immunoSEQ multiplex PCR, lists solely in-frame clones and lacks some. The sample carries fewer than 250,000 clones, approximately 87% recorded once. Sequenced sample: PBMCs. Every receptor here comes from a man aged 30-40 years in good health and CMV-seronegative. The CDR3 runs from the conserved cysteine through the conserved F or W. Fields, in order: J gene, D gene, V gene, clone size, CDR3 length, CDR3 protein, CDR3 DNA. D genes are given only for firm matches. Clone size is not always given. Where it is, it says once, few, many or a class for expanded clones.

J gene: TRBJ2-4
D gene: TRBD2
V gene: TRBV13
clone size: .
CDR3 length: 18
CDR3 protein: CASSLRTSGSRAKNIQYF
CDR3 DNA: TGTGCCAGCAGCTTAAGAACTAGCGGGAGTAGGGCCAAAAACATTCAGTACTTC

J gene: TRBJ2-3
D gene: .
V gene: TRBV11-3
clone size: .
CDR3 length: 15
CDR3 protein: CASSSSRGNTDTQYF
CDR3 DNA: TGTGCCAGCAGCTCTAGCCGAGGGAACACAGATACGCAGTATTTT

J gene: TRBJ1-2
D gene: .
V gene: TRBV6-8
clone size: .
CDR3 length: 14
CDR3 protein: CASSWDWEGYGYTF
CDR3 DNA: TGTGCCAGCAGTTGGGATTGGGAGGGGTATGGCTACACCTTC

J gene: TRBJ1-4
D gene: TRBD1
V gene: TRBV7-9
clone size: .
CDR3 length: 16
CDR3 protein: CASSPQGARANEKLFF
CDR3 DNA: TGTGCCAGCTCCCCACAGGGGGCGCGGGCGAATGAAAAACTGTTTTTT

J gene: TRBJ1-6
D gene: .
V gene: TRBV5-1
clone size: .
CDR3 length: 15
CDR3 protein: CASSTGANEDSPLHF
CDR3 DNA: TGCGCCAGCAGTACAGGTGCGAATGAGGATTCACCCCTCCACTTT

J gene: TRBJ1-6
D gene: TRBD1
V gene: TRBV7-9
clone size: .
CDR3 length: 16
CDR3 protein: CASSLEGATYNSPLHF
CDR3 DNA: TGTGCCAGCAGCTTAGAGGGGGCTACCTATAATTCACCCCTCCACTTT

J gene: TRBJ1-6
D gene: .
V gene: TRBV2
clone size: few
CDR3 length: 15
CDR3 protein: CATQWGVTGNSPLHF
CDR3 DNA: TGTGCCACGCAATGGGGGGTGACCGGAAATTCACCCCTCCACTTT

J gene: TRBJ2-1
D gene: .
V gene: TRBV29-1
clone size: .
CDR3 length: 12
CDR3 protein: CSVGIPAGEQFF
CDR3 DNA: TGCAGCGTTGGAATACCCGCGGGTGAGCAGTTCTTC

J gene: TRBJ2-2
D gene: TRBD1
V gene: TRBV11-3
clone size: once
CDR3 length: 15
CDR3 protein: CASSSRDRDTGELFF
CDR3 DNA: TGTGCCAGCAGCTCCCGGGACAGGGATACCGGGGAGCTGTTTTTT

J gene: TRBJ1-3
D gene: TRBD1
V gene: TRBV6-5
clone size: .
CDR3 length: 15
CDR3 protein: CASREDRFSGNTIYF
CDR3 DNA: TGTGCCAGCAGGGAGGACAGGTTCTCTGGAAACACCATATATTTT

J gene: TRBJ2-1
D gene: .
V gene: TRBV28
clone size: .
CDR3 length: 15
CDR3 protein: CASSEIGTRQNEQFF
CDR3 DNA: TGTGCCAGCAGCGAGATTGGGACTCGCCAAAATGAGCAGTTCTTC

J gene: TRBJ1-6
D gene: TRBD1
V gene: TRBV7-9
clone size: .
CDR3 length: 15
CDR3 protein: CSSSPDRGVSSPLHF
CDR3 DNA: TGTTCCAGCAGCCCCGACAGGGGGGTTAGTTCACCCCTCCACTTT

J gene: TRBJ1-5
D gene: .
V gene: TRBV6-4
clone size: .
CDR3 length: 14
CDR3 protein: CASRGTPRNGAQHF
CDR3 DNA: TGTGCCAGCAGGGGGACACCCCGGAATGGAGCCCAGCATTTT

J gene: TRBJ1-6
D gene: .
V gene: TRBV4-1
clone size: .
CDR3 length: 16
CDR3 protein: CASSQMGGGYNSPLHF
CDR3 DNA: TGCGCCAGCAGCCAAATGGGAGGGGGCTATAATTCACCCCTCCACTTT

J gene: TRBJ1-3
D gene: TRBD1
V gene: TRBV19
clone size: .
CDR3 length: 15
CDR3 protein: CASSIIGTAGNTIYF
CDR3 DNA: TGTGCCAGTAGTATTATCGGGACAGCCGGAAACACCATATATTTT

J gene: TRBJ2-5
D gene: .
V gene: TRBV2
clone size: .
CDR3 length: 15
CDR3 protein: CASSEVYLGQETQYF
CDR3 DNA: TGTGCCAGCAGTGAAGTATACCTAGGCCAAGAGACCCAGTACTTC

J gene: TRBJ2-2
D gene: TRBD2
V gene: TRBV4-1
clone size: once
CDR3 length: 16
CDR3 protein: CASSQRLAENTGELFF
CDR3 DNA: TGCGCCAGCAGCCAACGACTAGCGGAGAACACCGGGGAGCTGTTTTTT

J gene: TRBJ2-2
D gene: TRBD2
V gene: TRBV6-1
clone size: .
CDR3 length: 15
CDR3 protein: CASSWTSGNTGELFF
CDR3 DNA: TGTGCCAGCAGTTGGACTAGCGGGAACACCGGGGAGCTGTTTTTT

J gene: TRBJ2-7
D gene: TRBD2
V gene: TRBV5-4
clone size: .
CDR3 length: 16
CDR3 protein: CASSYLAGGPSYEQYF
CDR3 DNA: TGTGCCAGCAGCTACTTAGCGGGAGGGCCCTCCTACGAGCAGTACTTC

J gene: TRBJ1-5
D gene: .
V gene: TRBV28
clone size: .
CDR3 length: 15
CDR3 protein: CASSFPSYSNQPQHF
CDR3 DNA: TGTGCCAGCAGTTTCCCTTCCTATAGCAATCAGCCCCAGCATTTT

J gene: TRBJ1-2
D gene: .
V gene: TRBV7-9
clone size: .
CDR3 length: 16
CDR3 protein: CASSGQLSGGYYGYTF
CDR3 DNA: TGTGCCAGCAGCGGACAATTATCGGGGGGATATTATGGCTACACCTTC

J gene: TRBJ2-5
D gene: TRBD2
V gene: TRBV7-8
clone size: .
CDR3 length: 14
CDR3 protein: CASTTSGVRETQYF
CDR3 DNA: TGTGCCAGCACAACTAGCGGGGTTAGGGAGACCCAGTACTTC

J gene: TRBJ1-2
D gene: .
V gene: TRBV5-1
clone size: .
CDR3 length: 15
CDR3 protein: CASSGHRESNYGYTF
CDR3 DNA: TGCGCCAGCAGCGGACACAGAGAATCTAACTATGGCTACACCTTC

J gene: TRBJ2-6
D gene: .
V gene: TRBV4-1
clone size: .
CDR3 length: 20
CDR3 protein: CASSHSQKSILSSGANVLTF
CDR3 DNA: TGCGCCAGCAGCCATTCCCAGAAATCGATCCTGTCCTCTGGGGCCAACGTCCTGACTTTC

J gene: TRBJ1-2
D gene: .
V gene: TRBV5-1
clone size: .
CDR3 length: 15
CDR3 protein: CASSSDGGANYGYTF
CDR3 DNA: TGCGCCAGCAGCTCGGACGGGGGGGCTAACTATGGCTACACCTTC

J gene: TRBJ2-7
D gene: .
V gene: TRBV7-9
clone size: .
CDR3 length: 16
CDR3 protein: CSSSLVSGTRPYEQYF
CDR3 DNA: TGTTCCAGCAGCTTAGTGTCGGGGACTCGGCCCTACGAGCAGTACTTC

J gene: TRBJ2-5
D gene: TRBD1
V gene: TRBV11-2
clone size: .
CDR3 length: 16
CDR3 protein: CASSTTGTGVGETQYF
CDR3 DNA: TGTGCCAGCAGCACCACCGGGACAGGGGTCGGGGAGACCCAGTACTTC

J gene: TRBJ2-3
D gene: .
V gene: TRBV25-1
clone size: few
CDR3 length: 14
CDR3 protein: CASSARQATDTQYF
CDR3 DNA: TGTGCCAGCAGTGCCCGGCAGGCCACAGATACGCAGTATTTT

J gene: TRBJ2-3
D gene: .
V gene: TRBV27
clone size: .
CDR3 length: 13
CDR3 protein: CASKPLTLYTQYF
CDR3 DNA: TGTGCCAGCAAACCTCTGACTTTATATACGCAGTATTTT

J gene: TRBJ1-2
D gene: TRBD1
V gene: TRBV4-1
clone size: .
CDR3 length: 14
CDR3 protein: CASSQVTGDYGYTF
CDR3 DNA: TGCGCCAGCAGCCAAGTGACAGGGGACTATGGCTACACCTTC

J gene: TRBJ2-7
D gene: TRBD1
V gene: TRBV7-8
clone size: .
CDR3 length: 14
CDR3 protein: CASSSRDRGYEQYF
CDR3 DNA: TGTGCCAGCAGCTCCCGGGACAGGGGCTACGAGCAGTACTTC

J gene: TRBJ1-1
D gene: TRBD1
V gene: TRBV18
clone size: .
CDR3 length: 15
CDR3 protein: CASSPDRVMNTEAFF
CDR3 DNA: TGTGCCAGCTCACCGGACAGGGTCATGAACACTGAAGCTTTCTTT

J gene: TRBJ1-3
D gene: .
V gene: TRBV6-5
clone size: .
CDR3 length: 11
CDR3 protein: CASTRADTIYF
CDR3 DNA: TGTGCCAGTACTCGCGCGGACACCATATATTTT

J gene: TRBJ1-2
D gene: .
V gene: TRBV5-1
clone size: .
CDR3 length: 15
CDR3 protein: CASSLDGQTNYGYTF
CDR3 DNA: TGCGCCAGCAGCTTGGACGGACAGACCAACTATGGCTACACCTTC

J gene: TRBJ2-7
D gene: .
V gene: TRBV5-6
clone size: .
CDR3 length: 13
CDR3 protein: CASSLSSAYEQYF
CDR3 DNA: TGTGCCAGCAGCTTGTCTAGCGCCTACGAGCAGTACTTC

J gene: TRBJ1-5
D gene: .
V gene: TRBV19
clone size: .
CDR3 length: 14
CDR3 protein: CASSIWRVDQPQHF
CDR3 DNA: TGTGCCAGTAGTATATGGAGGGTCGATCAGCCCCAGCATTTT

J gene: TRBJ2-7
D gene: TRBD1
V gene: TRBV2
clone size: .
CDR3 length: 14
CDR3 protein: CASIRDRVSYEQYF
CDR3 DNA: TGTGCCAGCATTCGGGACAGGGTCTCCTACGAGCAGTACTTC

J gene: TRBJ1-6
D gene: .
V gene: TRBV7-9
clone size: .
CDR3 length: 12
CDR3 protein: CASSRGDSPLHF
CDR3 DNA: TGTGCCAGCAGCCGGGGGGATTCACCCCTCCACTTT

J gene: TRBJ2-3
D gene: .
V gene: TRBV7-2
clone size: .
CDR3 length: 16
CDR3 protein: CASSLAGPGGQDTQYF
CDR3 DNA: TGTGCCAGCAGCTTAGCTGGGCCAGGAGGGCAAGATACGCAGTATTTT

J gene: TRBJ2-3
D gene: TRBD2
V gene: TRBV13
clone size: .
CDR3 length: 16
CDR3 protein: CASSLGPRGGTDTQYF
CDR3 DNA: TGTGCCAGCAGCTTAGGCCCCCGGGGGGGCACAGATACGCAGTATTTT

J gene: TRBJ2-5
D gene: TRBD2
V gene: TRBV16
clone size: .
CDR3 length: 18
CDR3 protein: CASSQSATSGSNQETQYF
CDR3 DNA: TGTGCCAGCAGCCAATCCGCCACTAGCGGGAGTAACCAAGAGACCCAGTACTTC

J gene: TRBJ2-1
D gene: .
V gene: TRBV4-3
clone size: once
CDR3 length: 16
CDR3 protein: CASSQEGGTIYNEQFF
CDR3 DNA: TGCGCCAGCAGCCAAGAAGGCGGGACCATATACAATGAGCAGTTCTTC

J gene: TRBJ1-2
D gene: .
V gene: TRBV5-1
clone size: few
CDR3 length: 15
CDR3 protein: CASSQPGTTNYGYTF
CDR3 DNA: TGCGCCAGCAGTCAACCCGGGACAACTAACTATGGCTACACCTTC

J gene: TRBJ2-5
D gene: .
V gene: TRBV6-1
clone size: .
CDR3 length: 15
CDR3 protein: CASSAMTTYQETQYF
CDR3 DNA: TGTGCCAGCAGTGCTATGACTACGTACCAAGAGACCCAGTACTTC

J gene: TRBJ1-5
D gene: .
V gene: TRBV15
clone size: .
CDR3 length: 15
CDR3 protein: CATSPSEEGNQPQHF
CDR3 DNA: TGTGCCACCAGCCCCAGTGAGGAAGGCAATCAGCCCCAGCATTTT

J gene: TRBJ2-3
D gene: .
V gene: TRBV29-1
clone size: .
CDR3 length: 14
CDR3 protein: CSVADGAKGNTQYF
CDR3 DNA: TGCAGCGTAGCGGACGGTGCAAAAGGGAATACGCAGTATTTT

J gene: TRBJ1-2
D gene: TRBD1
V gene: TRBV5-1
clone size: .
CDR3 length: 15
CDR3 protein: CASSLGQGGPYGYTF
CDR3 DNA: TGCGCCAGCAGCCTGGGACAGGGGGGACCTTATGGCTACACCTTC